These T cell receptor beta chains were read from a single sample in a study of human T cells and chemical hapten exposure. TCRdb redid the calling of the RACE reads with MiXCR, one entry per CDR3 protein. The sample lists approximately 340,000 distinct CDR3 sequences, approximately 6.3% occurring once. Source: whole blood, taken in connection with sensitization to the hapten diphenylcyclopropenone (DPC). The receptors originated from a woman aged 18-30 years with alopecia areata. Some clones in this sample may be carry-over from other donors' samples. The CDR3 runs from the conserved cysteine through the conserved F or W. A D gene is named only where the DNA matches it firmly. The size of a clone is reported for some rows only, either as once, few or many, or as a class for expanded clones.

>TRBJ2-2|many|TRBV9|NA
CASSPSRNTGELFF
TGTGCCAGCAGCCCCAGCCGGAACACCGGGGAGCTGTTTTTT
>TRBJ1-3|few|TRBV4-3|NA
CASSQEIKGRIGSGNTIYF
TGCGCCAGCAGCCAAGAGATAAAGGGGAGGATCGGCTCTGGAAACACCATATATTTT
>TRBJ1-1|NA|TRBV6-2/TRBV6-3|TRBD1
CASQTRTGPTAEAFF
TGTGCCAGCCAGACTCGGACAGGGCCTACGGCTGAAGCTTTCTTT
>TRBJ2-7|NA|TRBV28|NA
CASSRYEQYF
TGTGCCAGCAGTCGGTACGAGCAGTACTTC
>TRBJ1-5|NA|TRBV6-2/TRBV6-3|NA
CASSYSDTSNQPQHF
TGTGCCAGCAGTTACTCAGACACGAGCAATCAGCCCCAGCATTTT
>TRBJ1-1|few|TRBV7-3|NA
CASSSNRRTEAFF
TGTGCCAGCAGCTCGAACAGGCGCACTGAAGCTTTCTTT
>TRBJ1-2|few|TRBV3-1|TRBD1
CASSQDTVTGNGYTF
TGTGCCAGCAGCCAAGACACAGTGACAGGGAATGGCTACACCTTC
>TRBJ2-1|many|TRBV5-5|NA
CASSFMAGNEQFF
TGTGCCAGCAGCTTCATGGCCGGCAATGAGCAGTTCTTC
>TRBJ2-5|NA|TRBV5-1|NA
CASSLSDSLFRWTQYF
TGCGCCAGCAGCTTGAGCGACAGTCTCTTTAGATGGACCCAGTACTTC
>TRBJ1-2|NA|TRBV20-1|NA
CSARDLARGGGYTF
TGCAGTGCTAGAGATCTCGCCAGGGGAGGCGGCTACACCTTC
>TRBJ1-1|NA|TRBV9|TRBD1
CASSRWDSNTEAFF
TGTGCCAGCAGCCGCTGGGACAGCAACACTGAAGCTTTCTTT
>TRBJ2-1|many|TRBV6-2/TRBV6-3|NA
CASLAGSYNEQFF
TGTGCCAGCTTAGCAGGATCCTACAATGAGCAGTTCTTC
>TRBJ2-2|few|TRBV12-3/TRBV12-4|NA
CASSTRTANTGELFF
TGTGCCAGCAGTACAAGGACAGCCAACACCGGGGAGCTGTTTTTT
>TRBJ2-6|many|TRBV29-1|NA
CSVQLTSGANVLTF
TGCAGCGTGCAGCTCACCTCTGGGGCCAACGTCCTGACTTTC
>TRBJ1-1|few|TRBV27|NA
CASKALAGRGTEAFF
TGTGCCAGCAAGGCCCTTGCCGGACGAGGGACTGAAGCTTTCTTT
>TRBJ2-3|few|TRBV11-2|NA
CASSSPQDPSGADTQYF
TGTGCCAGCAGCTCACCACAGGACCCATCAGGCGCAGATACGCAGTATTTT
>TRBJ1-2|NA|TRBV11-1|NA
CANSPRDSPNYGYTF
TGTGCCAACAGCCCCCGCGACAGCCCTAACTATGGCTACACCTTC
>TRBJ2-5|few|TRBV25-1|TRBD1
CASREQGMKTQYF
TGTGCCAGCAGGGAACAGGGGATGAAGACCCAGTACTTC
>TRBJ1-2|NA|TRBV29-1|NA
CSVGAGGSNNYGYTF
TGCAGCGTTGGCGCTGGGGGTTCTAATAACTATGGCTACACCTTC
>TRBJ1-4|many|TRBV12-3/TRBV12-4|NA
CASSWAGVHEKLFF
TGTGCCAGCAGTTGGGCAGGGGTTCATGAAAAACTGTTTTTT
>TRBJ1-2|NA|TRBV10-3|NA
CATRGSQGNGYTF
TGTGCCACACGGGGGAGTCAGGGGAATGGCTACACCTTC
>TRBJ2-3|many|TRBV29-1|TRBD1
CSVEQGAGTDTQYF
TGCAGCGTGGAACAGGGGGCCGGCACAGATACGCAGTATTTT
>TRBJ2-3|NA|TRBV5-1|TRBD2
CASSSSGTSSDTQYF
TGCGCCAGCAGCTCTTCCGGGACTAGCTCAGATACGCAGTATTTT
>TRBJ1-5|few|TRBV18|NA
CASSPREFNQPQHF
TGTGCCAGCTCACCCCGTGAGTTCAATCAGCCCCAGCATTTT
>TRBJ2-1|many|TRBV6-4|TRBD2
CASSGSGGALDEQFF
TGTGCCAGCAGTGGAAGCGGGGGGGCCTTGGATGAGCAGTTCTTC
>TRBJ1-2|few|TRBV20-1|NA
CSASLIRGGYTF
TGCAGTGCTAGTTTAATCAGGGGAGGCTACACCTTC
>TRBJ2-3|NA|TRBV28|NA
CASSRGSGFLTDTQYF
TGTGCCAGCAGTAGAGGATCAGGGTTCCTGACAGATACGCAGTATTTT